This T cell receptor (beta chain) originates from a study of T cell repertoires in cytomegalovirus infection. Study details: Use of recently identified HLA-C-restricted and well-studied HLA-B-restricted CMV epitopes was part of the study. It was the public TCR beta signatures that indicated both CMV infection and matching HLA type. Study-wide findings and caveats: Across the ex vivo response, the dominant clonotypes were HLA-C-restricted CMV-specific TCR beta clonotypes.

In TCRdb, the reads were re-called with MiXCR into one record per CDR3 protein. This table has approximately 500,000 distinct CDR3 sequences, around a third appearing once. This clonotype was found a few times. Its antigen remains unidentified. J lost 2 bases, V lost 3 bases, and 7 bases had no gene match. The CDR3 spans 15 residues. Germline V CDR1 and CDR2: MNHNS, SASEGT. This chain links TRBV6-1 with TRBJ2-7, with 7 bases matching TRBD2. The sequence was obtained from a human donor in good health (CMV status not recorded). Some clones in this sample may be carry-over from other donors' samples. Sequenced here: cultured PBMCs, sampled from culture after CMV antigen stimulation. The CDR3 loop reads CASSESGLSTYEQYF. Written as DNA, the CDR3 is TGTGCCAGCAGTGAGTCGGGACTAAGCACCTACGAGCAGTACTTC.